This TCR beta chain was recovered during a study of cytomegalovirus exposure and HLA in healthy donors. The study's findings and limits: According to reports, the classifier identified cytomegalovirus status with high specificity and sensitivity.

The CDR3 extends over 12 amino acids. The V end was cut by 1 base, the J end by 5 bases, with 5 bases between. CDR1 and CDR2 from the germline V gene are SQVTM and ANQGSEA. Repertoires were generated with immunoSEQ multiplex PCR, while TCRdb's copy carries only in-frame clones and drops some. Seen here are over 55,000 clones, approximately 96% observed once, and the top ten hold around 0.9%. In the case of this clone: Its cognate antigen is unknown.

The sequence came from a man aged 18 to 30 in good health and CMV-seronegative. Sequenced: PBMCs. This chain uses TRBV29-1 with TRBJ2-2; D is ambiguous. The CDR3 nucleotides are TGCAGCGTTGAAGGCAGAACCGGGGAGCTGTTTTTT. Its translation is CSVEGRTGELFF.